This T cell receptor beta chain emerged from a study of blood T cell repertoires in COVID-19. Germline-derived CDR1 and CDR2 are MDHEN and SYDVKM. J was trimmed by 1 base and V by 6 bases; bases with no gene match: 4. The CDR3 consists of 15 residues. This table comes from immunoSEQ multiplex PCR, and its TCRdb copy is limited to in-frame clones, with some not included. This sample yields 80,000 or so clones, of which roughly 80% are seen a single time; about 16% belongs to the top ten. Sequenced sample: peripheral blood. The origin of this receptor is a woman of 80 years or more with acute or convalescent COVID-19. The chain carries TRBV28 and TRBJ1-4, with 8 positions matching TRBD1. The CDR3 sequence: CASRPTGGTNEKLFF. Here the CDR3 DNA reads TGTGCCAGCAGACCTACAGGGGGAACTAATGAAAAACTGTTTTTT.